This entry features one T cell receptor (beta chain) sequence. Enrolled through a virtual design, the participants were between roughly 18 and 89 years of age and came from approximately 25 US areas. The data are from a study of blood T cell repertoires in COVID-19. Overall study: T cells, B-cell-depleted T cells, or PBMCs supplied cDNA or gDNA.

The CDR3 loop spans 17 amino acids. Measured with immunoSEQ multiplex PCR; TCRdb has only the in-frame clones, and not every one. The table shows 140,000 to 150,000 clones, with around 73% occurring only once. Sequenced material: PBMCs or T cells enriched from blood (not recorded which). This clonotype was obtained from a woman in her 50s who had recovered from COVID-19. The chain recombines TRBV21-1 with TRBJ2-1; no DNA check was done on the table's D call, TRBD2. TRBV21-1 is given as a pseudogene. CDR3 sequence: CASSPPAPSGVDDEQFF. CDR3 bases: TGTGCCAGCAGCCCCCCCGCCCCTAGCGGGGTGGATGATGAGCAGTTCTTC.